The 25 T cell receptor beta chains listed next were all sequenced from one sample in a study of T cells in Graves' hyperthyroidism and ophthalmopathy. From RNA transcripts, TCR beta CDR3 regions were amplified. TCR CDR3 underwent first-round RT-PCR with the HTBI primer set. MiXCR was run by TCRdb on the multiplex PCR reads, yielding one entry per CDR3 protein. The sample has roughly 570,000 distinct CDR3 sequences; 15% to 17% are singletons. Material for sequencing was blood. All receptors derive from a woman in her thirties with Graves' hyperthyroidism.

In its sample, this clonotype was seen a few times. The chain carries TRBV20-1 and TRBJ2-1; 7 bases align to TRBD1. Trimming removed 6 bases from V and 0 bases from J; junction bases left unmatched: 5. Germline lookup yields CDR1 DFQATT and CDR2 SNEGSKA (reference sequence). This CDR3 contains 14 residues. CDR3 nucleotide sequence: TGCAGTGCAGCACAGGGGAGCTCCTACAATGAGCAGTTCTTC. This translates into CSAAQGSSYNEQFF.

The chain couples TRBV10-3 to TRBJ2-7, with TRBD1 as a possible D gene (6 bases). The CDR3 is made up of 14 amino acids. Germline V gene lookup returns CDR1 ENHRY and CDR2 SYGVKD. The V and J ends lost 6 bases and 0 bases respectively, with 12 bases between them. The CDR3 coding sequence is TGTGCCATCAGGTCTTCAGGGGACTCCTACGAGCAGTACTTC. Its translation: CAIRSSGDSYEQYF.

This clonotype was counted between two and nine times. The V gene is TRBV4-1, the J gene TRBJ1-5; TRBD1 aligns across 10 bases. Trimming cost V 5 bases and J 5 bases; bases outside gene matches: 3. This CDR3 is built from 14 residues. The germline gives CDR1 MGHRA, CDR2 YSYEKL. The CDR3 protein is CASSNGQGDQPQHF. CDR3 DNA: TGCGCCAGCAGCAACGGACAGGGGGATCAGCCCCAGCATTTT.

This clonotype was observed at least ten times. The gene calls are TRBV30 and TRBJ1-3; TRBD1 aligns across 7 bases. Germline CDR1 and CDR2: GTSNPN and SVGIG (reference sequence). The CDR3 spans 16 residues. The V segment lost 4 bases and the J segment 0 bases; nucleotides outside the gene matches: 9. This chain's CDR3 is CAWMGAGQTSGNTIYF. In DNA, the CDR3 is TGTGCCTGGATGGGGGCGGGACAGACCTCTGGAAACACCATATATTTT.

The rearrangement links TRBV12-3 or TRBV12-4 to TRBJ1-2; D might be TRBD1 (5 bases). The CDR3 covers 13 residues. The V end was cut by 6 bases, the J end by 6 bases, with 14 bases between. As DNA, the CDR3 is TGTGCCAGCAGGGGACGGAGAACCCATGGCTACACCTTC. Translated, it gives CASRGRRTHGYTF.

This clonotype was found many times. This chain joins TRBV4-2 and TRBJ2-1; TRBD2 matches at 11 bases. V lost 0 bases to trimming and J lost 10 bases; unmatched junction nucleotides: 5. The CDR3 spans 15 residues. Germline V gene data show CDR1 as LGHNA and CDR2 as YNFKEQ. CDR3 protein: CASSQDRLAGSEQFF. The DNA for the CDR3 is TGTGCCAGCAGCCAAGATCGACTAGCGGGATCCGAGCAGTTCTTC.

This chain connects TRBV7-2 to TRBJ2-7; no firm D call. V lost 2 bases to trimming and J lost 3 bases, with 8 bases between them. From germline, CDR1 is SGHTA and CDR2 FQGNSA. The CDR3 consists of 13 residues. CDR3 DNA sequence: TGTGCCAGCAGCTTATGGGTCGGCTACGAGCAGTACTTC. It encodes CASSLWVGYEQYF.

The CDR3 nucleotides are TGTGCCAGTATGAAGGTTTGGCGGGAGCTCAGGGATGAGCAGTTCTTC. Translating it yields CASMKVWRELRDEQFF. The rearrangement links TRBV19 to TRBJ2-1; 7 bases agree with TRBD2. The J segment lost 8 bases and the V segment lost 7 bases, leaving 17 bases of the junction unmatched. Germline assignment: CDR1 LNHDA and CDR2 SQIVND (reference sequence). The CDR3 has 16 residues.

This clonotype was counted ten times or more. The CDR3 DNA is TGTGCCAGCTCACCACTAGGACAGGGAATACATGAGCAGTTCTTC. Amino acid sequence: CASSPLGQGIHEQFF. V usage is TRBV18 and J usage is TRBJ2-1; 8 bases are shared with TRBD1. Germline assignment: CDR1 KGHSH and CDR2 LQKENI. The CDR3 is 15 residues long. V was clipped by 1 base and J by 8 bases; unmatched bases: 7.

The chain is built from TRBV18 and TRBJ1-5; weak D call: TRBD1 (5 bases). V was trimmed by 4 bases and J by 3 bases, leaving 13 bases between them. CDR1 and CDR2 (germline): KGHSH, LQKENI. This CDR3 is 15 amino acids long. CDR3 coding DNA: TGTGCCAGCTCACTAGGGGTAACTCACAATCAGCCCCAGCATTTT. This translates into CASSLGVTHNQPQHF.

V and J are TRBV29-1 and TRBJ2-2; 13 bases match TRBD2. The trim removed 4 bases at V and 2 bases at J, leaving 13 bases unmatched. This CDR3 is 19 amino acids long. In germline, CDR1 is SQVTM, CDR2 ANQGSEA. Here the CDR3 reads CSVGPWGLAGRDNTGELFF. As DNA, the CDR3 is TGCAGCGTTGGCCCCTGGGGACTAGCGGGGAGAGACAACACCGGGGAGCTGTTTTTT.

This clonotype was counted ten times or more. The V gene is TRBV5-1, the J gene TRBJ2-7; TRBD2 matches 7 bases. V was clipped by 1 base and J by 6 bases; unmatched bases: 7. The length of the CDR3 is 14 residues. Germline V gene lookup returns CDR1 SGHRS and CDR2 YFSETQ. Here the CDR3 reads CASSLYEGGPEQYF. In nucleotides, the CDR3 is TGCGCCAGCAGCTTGTATGAGGGAGGGCCCGAGCAGTACTTC.

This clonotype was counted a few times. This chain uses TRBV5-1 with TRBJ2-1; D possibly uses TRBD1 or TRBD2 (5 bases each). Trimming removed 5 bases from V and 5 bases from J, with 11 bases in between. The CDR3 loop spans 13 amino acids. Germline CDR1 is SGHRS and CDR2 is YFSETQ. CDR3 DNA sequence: TGCGCCAGCAGGGGTTGGGGGAACAATGAGCAGTTCTTC. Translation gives CASRGWGNNEQFF.

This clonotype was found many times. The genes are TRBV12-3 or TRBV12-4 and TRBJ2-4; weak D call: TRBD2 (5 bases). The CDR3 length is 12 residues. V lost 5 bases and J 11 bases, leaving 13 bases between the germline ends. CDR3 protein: CASSRREGVQYF. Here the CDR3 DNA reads TGTGCCAGCAGTCGACGGGAAGGAGTTCAGTACTTC.

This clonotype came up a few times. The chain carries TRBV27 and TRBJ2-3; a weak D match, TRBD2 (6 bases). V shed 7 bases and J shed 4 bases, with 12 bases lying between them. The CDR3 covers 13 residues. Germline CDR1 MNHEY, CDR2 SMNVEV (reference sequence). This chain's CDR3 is CASIGSPPDTQYF. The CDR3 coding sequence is TGTGCCAGCATCGGGAGTCCCCCAGATACGCAGTATTTT.

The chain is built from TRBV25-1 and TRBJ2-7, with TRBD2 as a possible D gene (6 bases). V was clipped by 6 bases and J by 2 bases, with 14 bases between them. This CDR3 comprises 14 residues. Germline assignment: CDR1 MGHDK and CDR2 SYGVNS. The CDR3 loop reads CASSPAGPTYEQYF. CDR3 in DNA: TGTGCCAGCAGCCCAGCGGGTCCGACCTACGAGCAGTACTTC.

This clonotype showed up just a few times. The CDR3 sequence: CASTRRKAGAYEQFF. In nucleotides, the CDR3 is TGTGCCAGTACCCGCAGGAAAGCGGGAGCGTATGAGCAGTTCTTC. The chain carries TRBV19 and TRBJ2-1; 8 positions match TRBD2. Germline lookup yields CDR1 LNHDA and CDR2 SQIVND (reference sequence). This CDR3 has 15 residues. The V and J ends lost 7 bases and 8 bases, in that order; junction bases with no gene match: 13.

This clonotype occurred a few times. The CDR3 sequence is CSAQGGGTSVYEQYF. For the CDR3, the DNA is TGCAGTGCTCAGGGGGGCGGAACGTCTGTTTACGAGCAGTACTTC. The V gene is TRBV20-1, the J gene TRBJ2-7; D might be TRBD1 (7 bases). Trimming took 5 bases from V and 4 from J, leaving 21 bases between them. Per germline, CDR1 DFQATT and CDR2 SNEGSKA (reference sequence). CDR3 length: 15 residues.

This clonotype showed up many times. The CDR3 is CASSEWTRNYEQYF. The CDR3 DNA reads as TGTGCCAGCAGTGAATGGACACGTAACTACGAGCAGTACTTC. The chain carries TRBV28 and TRBJ2-7; tentative D call: TRBD1 (5 bases). Germline CDR1 reads MDHEN; CDR2 reads SYDVKM. V gave up 5 bases and J gave up 3 bases, with 14 bases separating them. The CDR3 runs 14 residues.

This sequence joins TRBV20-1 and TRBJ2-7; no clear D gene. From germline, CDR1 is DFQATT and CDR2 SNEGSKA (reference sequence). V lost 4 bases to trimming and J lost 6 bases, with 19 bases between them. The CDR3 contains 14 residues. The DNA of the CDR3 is TGCAGTGCTAAGCTCGGAACAGTCTCTGGCGAGCAGTACTTC. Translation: CSAKLGTVSGEQYF.

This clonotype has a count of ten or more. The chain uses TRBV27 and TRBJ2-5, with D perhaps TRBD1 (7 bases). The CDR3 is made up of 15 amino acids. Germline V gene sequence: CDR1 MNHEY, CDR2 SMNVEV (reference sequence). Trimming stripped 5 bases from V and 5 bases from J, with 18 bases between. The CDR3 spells CASSQNRQGGETQYF. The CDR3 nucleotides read TGTGCCAGCAGTCAAAACAGACAGGGAGGCGAGACCCAGTACTTC.

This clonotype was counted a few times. The CDR3 loop is CASSEAQTGYYNEQFF. As DNA, the CDR3 is TGTGCCAGCAGTGAAGCGCAGACGGGATACTACAATGAGCAGTTCTTC. The chain is built from TRBV6-1 and TRBJ2-1, with D maybe TRBD2 (5 bases). Germline V lookup: CDR1 MNHNS, CDR2 SASEGT. This CDR3 has 16 residues. V was clipped by 0 bases and J by 3 bases, with 12 bases between them.

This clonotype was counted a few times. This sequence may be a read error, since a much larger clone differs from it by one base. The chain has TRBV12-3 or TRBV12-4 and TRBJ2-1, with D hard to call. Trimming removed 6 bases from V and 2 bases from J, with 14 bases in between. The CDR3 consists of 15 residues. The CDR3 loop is CASSRDSLAYNEQFF. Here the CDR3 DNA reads TGTGCCAGCAGCCGAGATAGTCTAGCCTACAATGAGCAGTTCTTC.

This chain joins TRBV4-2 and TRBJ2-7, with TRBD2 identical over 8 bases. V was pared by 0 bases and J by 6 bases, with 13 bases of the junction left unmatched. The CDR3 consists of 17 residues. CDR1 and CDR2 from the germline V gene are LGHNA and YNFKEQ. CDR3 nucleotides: TGTGCCAGCAGCCAAGATCATGGGGTTAGCGGGGAACTCGAGCAGTACTTC. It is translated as CASSQDHGVSGELEQYF.

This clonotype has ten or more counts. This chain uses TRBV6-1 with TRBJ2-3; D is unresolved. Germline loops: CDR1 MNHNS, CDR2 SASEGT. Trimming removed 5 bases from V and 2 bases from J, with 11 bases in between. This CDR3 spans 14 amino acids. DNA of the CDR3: TGTGCCAGCAGTTGGTCACCGTACACAGATACGCAGTATTTT. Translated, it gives CASSWSPYTDTQYF.